This T cell receptor beta chain was obtained from a study of CD4+ T cells in melanoma. Study conclusions and caveats: CD8+ T cell, macrophage and B cell function reportedly correlated with neoantigen-specific CD4+ T cells. Neoantigen-specific CD4+ T cells in melanoma reportedly had diverse differentiation states.

Remarks on this clone: The antigen is unknown. Other nucleotide sequences from this sample produce the same CDR3.

This CDR3 contains 13 residues. Germline CDR1 is SGHNT and CDR2 is YENEEA. With 3 bases removed from V and 2 bases from J, the gap between germline ends came to 7 bases. Assay used: immunoSEQ multiplex PCR; TCRdb lists only in-frame clones, some missing. The data show more than 90,000 clones, about 92% seen once. This rearrangement joins TRBV11-3 to TRBJ1-1; tentatively, D is TRBD1 (5 bases). The material sequenced was peripheral blood. The source of this sequence is a human donor with melanoma. The CDR3 DNA reads as TGTGCCAGCAGCTTGGGGACTAACACTGAAGCTTTCTTT. Translating it yields CASSLGTNTEAFF.